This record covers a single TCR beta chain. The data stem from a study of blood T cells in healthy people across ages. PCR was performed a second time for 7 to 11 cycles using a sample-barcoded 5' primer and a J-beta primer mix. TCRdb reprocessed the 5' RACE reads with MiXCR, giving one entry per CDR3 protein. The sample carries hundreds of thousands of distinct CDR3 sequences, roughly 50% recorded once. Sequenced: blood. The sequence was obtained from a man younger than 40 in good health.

For the CDR3, the DNA is TGTGCCAGCAGCTTGGAATTCGGGAGGAATTCACCCCTCCACTTT. It yields the protein CASSLEFGRNSPLHF. The chain joins TRBV5-6 to TRBJ1-6; D remains unclear. The length of the CDR3 is 15 residues. The ends were cut back, 0 bases at V and 7 bases at J, with 11 bases in the middle. CDR1 SGHDT and CDR2 YYEEEE come from the germline V gene.